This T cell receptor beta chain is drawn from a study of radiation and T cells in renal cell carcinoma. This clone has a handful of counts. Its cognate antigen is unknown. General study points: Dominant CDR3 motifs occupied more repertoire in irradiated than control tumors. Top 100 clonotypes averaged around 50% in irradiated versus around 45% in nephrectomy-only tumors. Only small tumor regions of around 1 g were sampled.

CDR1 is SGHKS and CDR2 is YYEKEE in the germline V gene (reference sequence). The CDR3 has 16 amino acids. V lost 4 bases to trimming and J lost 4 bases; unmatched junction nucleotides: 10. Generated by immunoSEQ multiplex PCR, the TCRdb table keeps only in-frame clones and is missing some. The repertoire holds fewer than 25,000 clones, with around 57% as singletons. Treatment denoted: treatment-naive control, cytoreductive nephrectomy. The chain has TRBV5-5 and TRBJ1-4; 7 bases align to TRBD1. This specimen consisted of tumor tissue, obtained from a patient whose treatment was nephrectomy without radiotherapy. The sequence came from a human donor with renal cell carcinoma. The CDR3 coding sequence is TGTGCCAGCAGCCAAGGTGGGGGGGACAGTAATGAAAAACTGTTTTTT. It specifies CASSQGGGDSNEKLFF.